Each of the 13 T cell receptor beta chains below was sequenced from the same sample in a study of T-cell reconstitution after alpha-beta-depleted transplantation in children. Unique molecular identifiers were incorporated during preparation of the TCRbeta library. Each CDR3 protein gets one entry after TCRdb re-called the PCR reads with MiXCR. The table lists about 6,000 distinct CDR3 sequences, around 15% of them singletons, with approximately 12% in the top ten. Sequenced here: PBMCs, mostly from graft donor cells, sampled 60 days after TCRalphabeta/CD19-depleted stem cell transplant. These receptors came from a male patient younger than 18 who had a stem cell transplant for acute myeloid leukemia, so the T cells may come from the graft donor.

By sample fraction, this clonotype is medium-sized. The chain joins TRBV20-1 to TRBJ2-5, with 9 bases identical to TRBD2. With 0 bases clipped from V and 5 bases from J, the junction kept 10 bases outside the gene matches. CDR1 is DFQATT and CDR2 is SNEGSKA in the germline V gene (reference sequence). This CDR3 region has 16 residues. Here the CDR3 reads CSARESRLAVGETQYF. As DNA, the CDR3 is TGCAGTGCTAGAGAATCCCGACTAGCGGTGGGGGAGACCCAGTACTTC.

This clonotype rates as medium-sized. The V and J genes are TRBV7-2 and TRBJ2-2; 8 bases are a match to TRBD1. The CDR3 has 14 residues. The germline V gene has CDR1 SGHTA and CDR2 FQGNSA. Trimming cost V 3 bases and J 6 bases; bases outside gene matches: 3. The CDR3 protein is CASSFDRGAGELFF. In DNA form, the CDR3 reads TGTGCCAGCAGCTTCGACAGGGGAGCCGGGGAGCTGTTTTTT.

The chain recombines TRBV6-2 or TRBV6-3 with TRBJ2-2; D gene ambiguous. Germline V gene sequence: CDR1 MNHEY, CDR2 SVGEGT. The germline V and J ends were trimmed by 2 bases and 1 base, with 5 bases remaining between them. The CDR3 has 14 amino acids. The CDR3 region has the DNA TGTGCCAGCAGTTACAGCAAGAACACCGGGGAGCTGTTTTTT. Encoded protein: CASSYSKNTGELFF.

This clonotype has just a few counts. The gene calls are TRBV27 and TRBJ1-1; TRBD1 aligns across 9 bases. The CDR3 covers 13 residues. Germline V gene data show CDR1 as MNHEY and CDR2 as SMNVEV (reference sequence). V shed 6 bases and J 3 bases; nucleotides not matched to a gene: 2. The CDR3 DNA reads as TGTGCCAGCAGCCGACAGGGGGACACTGAAGCTTTCTTT. Its translation is CASSRQGDTEAFF.

The chain joins TRBV20-1 to TRBJ2-5; 7 nucleotides match TRBD2. V lost 6 bases to trimming and J lost 2 bases; unmatched junction nucleotides: 6. The CDR3 sequence is 13 residues long. Germline CDR1 is DFQATT and CDR2 is SNEGSKA (reference sequence). The CDR3 region is CSAPSSGQETQYF. The CDR3 bases are TGCAGTGCCCCTTCTAGCGGACAAGAGACCCAGTACTTC.

The chain uses TRBV30 and TRBJ2-1; no definite D call. Germline V gives CDR1 GTSNPN, CDR2 SVGIG (reference sequence). The CDR3 sequence is 13 residues long. The V end was cut by 4 bases, the J end by 0 bases, with 7 bases between. The CDR3 DNA follows: TGTGCCTGGACTGCAAGCTCCTACAATGAGCAGTTCTTC. As protein: CAWTASSYNEQFF.

The genes are TRBV5-1 and TRBJ2-5, with D unresolved. V shed 3 bases and J shed 1 base, with 7 bases lying between them. This CDR3 contains 13 residues. Germline values: CDR1 SGHRS, CDR2 YFSETQ. The CDR3 DNA follows: TGCGCCAGCAGCTCGGACGCCCAAGAGACCCAGTACTTC. Amino acids: CASSSDAQETQYF.

For this clonotype: The junction departs from germline at one end; a sequencing error may be responsible. This sequence joins TRBV28 and TRBJ1-5; 9 bases are shared with TRBD1. The germline V gene encodes CDR1 MDHEN and CDR2 SYDVKM. CDR3 length equals 18 residues. The CDR3 bases are TGTGCCAGCAGTTCAGCGGCCGGGACAGGGCGAAGGAATCAGCACCAGCATTTT. As protein: CASSSAAGTGRRNQHQHF.

In this sample, this clonotype turned up a few times. The chain uses TRBV7-2 and TRBJ2-3; D gene unclear. V was pared by 4 bases and J by 0 bases, with 11 bases between. This CDR3 contains 15 residues. The germline V gene has CDR1 SGHTA and CDR2 FQGNSA. CDR3 protein: CASSYTGPSTDTQYF. CDR3 coding DNA: TGTGCCAGCAGCTATACGGGCCCTAGCACAGATACGCAGTATTTT.

V usage is TRBV2 and J usage is TRBJ2-5; 8 bases align to TRBD1. V shed 5 bases and J 4 bases; nucleotides not matched to a gene: 6. In germline, CDR1 is SNHLY, CDR2 FYNNEI. This CDR3 is built from 14 residues. CDR3 coding DNA: TGTGCCAGCAGTCCCGACAGGGGCCGAGAGACCCAGTACTTC. As protein: CASSPDRGRETQYF.

The V call is TRBV30, the J call TRBJ2-3; tentatively, D is TRBD2 (5 bases). Germline lookup yields CDR1 GTSNPN and CDR2 SVGIG (reference sequence). Trimming cost V 0 bases and J 0 bases, with 13 bases left between them. The CDR3 covers 16 residues. Here the CDR3 reads CAWSVGKTGSTDTQYF. DNA of the CDR3: TGTGCCTGGAGTGTAGGCAAGACGGGGAGCACAGATACGCAGTATTTT.

The rearrangement uses TRBV30 and TRBJ2-7; 7 bases are shared with TRBD2. The V gene end was trimmed by 5 bases and the J gene end by 6 bases; junction bases not matched to a gene: 7. In germline, CDR1 is GTSNPN, CDR2 SVGIG (reference sequence). The CDR3 runs 12 residues. Here the CDR3 DNA reads TGTGCCTGGGGGGGGGGGTTTGGCGAGCAGTACTTC. This translates into CAWGGGFGEQYF.

This clonotype qualifies as medium-sized. In DNA form, the CDR3 reads TGCGCCAGCAGCTTGTCGGCGGGAACCTACGAGCAGTACTTC. This sequence encodes CASSLSAGTYEQYF. The chain has TRBV5-1 and TRBJ2-7; D is possibly TRBD2 (6 bases). Looked up from germline, CDR1 is SGHRS and CDR2 is YFSETQ. V was cut by 1 base and J by 2 bases, with 10 bases left in between. This CDR3 is 14 amino acids long.